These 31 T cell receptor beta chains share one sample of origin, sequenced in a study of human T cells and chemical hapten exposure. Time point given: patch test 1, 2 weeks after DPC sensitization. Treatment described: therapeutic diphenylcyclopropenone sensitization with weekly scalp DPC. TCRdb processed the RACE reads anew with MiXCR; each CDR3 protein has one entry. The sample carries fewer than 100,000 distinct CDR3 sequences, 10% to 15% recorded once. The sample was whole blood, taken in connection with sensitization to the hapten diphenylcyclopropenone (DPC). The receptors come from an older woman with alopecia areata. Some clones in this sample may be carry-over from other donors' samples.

CDR3 sequence (DNA): TGTGCCAGCTCACCCCCCGTTTTTAGTGAAAAACTGTTTTTT. Encoded protein: CASSPPVFSEKLFF. This chain joins TRBV18 and TRBJ1-4; D remains ambiguous. The CDR3 spans 14 residues. Germline values: CDR1 KGHSH, CDR2 LQKENI. The V end lost 3 bases, the J end lost 7 bases, and 12 bases lay between the germline ends.

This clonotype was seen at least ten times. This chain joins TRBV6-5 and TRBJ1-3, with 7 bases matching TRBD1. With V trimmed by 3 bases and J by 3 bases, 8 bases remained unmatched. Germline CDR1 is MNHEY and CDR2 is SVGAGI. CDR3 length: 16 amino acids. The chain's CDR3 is CASSYDRGQGGNTIYF. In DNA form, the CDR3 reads TGTGCCAGCAGTTATGATAGGGGGCAAGGTGGAAACACCATATATTTT.

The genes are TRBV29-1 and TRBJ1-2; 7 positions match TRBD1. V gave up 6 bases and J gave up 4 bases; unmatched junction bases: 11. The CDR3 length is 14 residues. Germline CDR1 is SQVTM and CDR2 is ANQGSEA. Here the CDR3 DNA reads TGCAGCGTCGTCCGGACAGGCAGCATCTATGGCTACACCTTC. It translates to CSVVRTGSIYGYTF.

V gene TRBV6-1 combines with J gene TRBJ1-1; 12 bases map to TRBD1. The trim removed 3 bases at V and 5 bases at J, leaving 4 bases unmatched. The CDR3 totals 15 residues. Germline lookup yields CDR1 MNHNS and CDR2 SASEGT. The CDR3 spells CASSEGQGAKTEAFF. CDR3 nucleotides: TGTGCCAGCAGTGAGGGACAGGGGGCGAAAACTGAAGCTTTCTTT.

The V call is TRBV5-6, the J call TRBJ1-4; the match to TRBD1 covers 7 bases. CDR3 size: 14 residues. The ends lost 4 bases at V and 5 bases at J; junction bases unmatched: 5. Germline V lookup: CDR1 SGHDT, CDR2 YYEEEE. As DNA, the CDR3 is TGTGCCAGCAGCCACGGGACAGAAAATGAAAAACTGTTTTTT. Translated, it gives CASSHGTENEKLFF.

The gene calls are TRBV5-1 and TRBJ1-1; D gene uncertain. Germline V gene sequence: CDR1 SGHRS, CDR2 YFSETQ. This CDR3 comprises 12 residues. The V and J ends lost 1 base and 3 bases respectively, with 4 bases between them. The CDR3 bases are TGCGCCAGCAGCTTGTTGGACACTGAAGCTTTCTTT. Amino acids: CASSLLDTEAFF.

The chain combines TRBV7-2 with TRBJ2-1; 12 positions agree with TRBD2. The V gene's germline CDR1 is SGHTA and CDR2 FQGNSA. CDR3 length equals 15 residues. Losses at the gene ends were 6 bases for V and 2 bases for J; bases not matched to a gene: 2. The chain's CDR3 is CASSPSGGAYNEQFF. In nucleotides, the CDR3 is TGTGCCAGCAGTCCTAGCGGGGGGGCCTACAATGAGCAGTTCTTC.

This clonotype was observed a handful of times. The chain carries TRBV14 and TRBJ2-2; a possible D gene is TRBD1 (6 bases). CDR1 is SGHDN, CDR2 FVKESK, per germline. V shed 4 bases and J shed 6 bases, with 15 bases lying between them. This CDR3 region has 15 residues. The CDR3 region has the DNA TGTGCCAGCAGCCTAACCCCAGGGGCGGCCGGGGAGCTGTTTTTT. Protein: CASSLTPGAAGELFF.

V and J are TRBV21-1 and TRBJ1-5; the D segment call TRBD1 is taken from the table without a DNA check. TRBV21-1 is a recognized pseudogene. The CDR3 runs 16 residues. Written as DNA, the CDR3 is TGCGCTAGGCAGGGGAGTCCTCAGTTGAGCAATCAGCCCCAGCATTTT. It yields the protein CARQGSPQLSNQPQHF.

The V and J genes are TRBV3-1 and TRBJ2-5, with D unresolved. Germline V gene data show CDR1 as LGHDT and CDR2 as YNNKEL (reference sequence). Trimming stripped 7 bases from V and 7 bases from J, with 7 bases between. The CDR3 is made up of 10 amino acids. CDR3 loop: CASTRRTQYF. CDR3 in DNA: TGTGCCAGCACGCGGAGGACCCAGTACTTC.

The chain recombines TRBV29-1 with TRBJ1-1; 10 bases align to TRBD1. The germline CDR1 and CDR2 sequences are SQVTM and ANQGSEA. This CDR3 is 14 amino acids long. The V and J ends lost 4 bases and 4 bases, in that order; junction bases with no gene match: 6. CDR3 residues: CSVGPGQGITEAFF. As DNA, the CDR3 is TGCAGCGTTGGCCCGGGACAGGGGATCACTGAAGCTTTCTTT.

CDR3 coding DNA: TGTGCCAGCAGCCCACCCGGTGGGGACAGGGAGAACTATGGCTACACCTTC. Its protein product is CASSPPGGDRENYGYTF. V and J are TRBV7-9 and TRBJ1-2; 9 bases line up with TRBD1. V gave up 5 bases and J gave up 2 bases; unmatched junction bases: 12. Germline loops: CDR1 SEHNR, CDR2 FQNEAQ (reference sequence). The CDR3 has 17 amino acids.

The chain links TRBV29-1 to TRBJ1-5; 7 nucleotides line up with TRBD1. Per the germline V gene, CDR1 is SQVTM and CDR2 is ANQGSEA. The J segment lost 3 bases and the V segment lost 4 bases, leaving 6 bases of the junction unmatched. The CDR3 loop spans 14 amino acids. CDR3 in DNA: TGCAGCGTTGCCCTGGGACAGCACAATCAGCCCCAGCATTTT. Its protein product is CSVALGQHNQPQHF. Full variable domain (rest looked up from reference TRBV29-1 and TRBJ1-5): SAVISQKPSRDICQRGTSLTIQCQVDSQVTMMFWYRQQPGQSLTLIATANQGSEATYESGFVIDKFPISRPNLTFSTLTVSNMSPEDSSIYLCSVALGQHNQPQHFGDGTRLSIL.

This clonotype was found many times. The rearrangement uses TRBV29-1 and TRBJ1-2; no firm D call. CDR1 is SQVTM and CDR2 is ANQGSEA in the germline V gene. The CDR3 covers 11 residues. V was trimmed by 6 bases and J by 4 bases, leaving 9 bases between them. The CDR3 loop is CSVPGPYGYTF. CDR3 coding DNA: TGCAGCGTCCCTGGGCCCTATGGCTACACCTTC.

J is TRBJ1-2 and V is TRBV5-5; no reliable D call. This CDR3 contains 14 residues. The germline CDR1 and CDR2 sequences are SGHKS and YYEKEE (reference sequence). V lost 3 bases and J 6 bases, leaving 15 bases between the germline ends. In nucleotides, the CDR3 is TGTGCCAGCAGCTCGCCATTTGGGTTCCATGGCTACACCTTC. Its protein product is CASSSPFGFHGYTF.

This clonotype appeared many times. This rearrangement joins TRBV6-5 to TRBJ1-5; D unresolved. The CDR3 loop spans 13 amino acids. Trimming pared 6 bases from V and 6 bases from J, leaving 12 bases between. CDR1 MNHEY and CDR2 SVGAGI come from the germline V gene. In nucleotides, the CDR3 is TGTGCCAGCAGGCCTCAGCGGGGTCAGCCCCAGCATTTT. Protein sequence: CASRPQRGQPQHF.

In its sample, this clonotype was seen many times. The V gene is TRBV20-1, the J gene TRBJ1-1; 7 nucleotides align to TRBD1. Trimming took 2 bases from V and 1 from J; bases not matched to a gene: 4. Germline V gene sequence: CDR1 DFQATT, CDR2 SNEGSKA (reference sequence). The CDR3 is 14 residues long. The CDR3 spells CSARPGGANTEAFF. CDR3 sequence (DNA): TGCAGTGCTAGACCAGGGGGGGCGAACACTGAAGCTTTCTTT.

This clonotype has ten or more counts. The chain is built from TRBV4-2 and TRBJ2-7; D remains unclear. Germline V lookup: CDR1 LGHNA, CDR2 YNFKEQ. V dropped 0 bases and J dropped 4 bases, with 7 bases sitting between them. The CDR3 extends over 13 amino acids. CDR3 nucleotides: TGTGCCAGCAGCCAAGATGCCCTTTACGAGCAGTACTTC. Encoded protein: CASSQDALYEQYF.

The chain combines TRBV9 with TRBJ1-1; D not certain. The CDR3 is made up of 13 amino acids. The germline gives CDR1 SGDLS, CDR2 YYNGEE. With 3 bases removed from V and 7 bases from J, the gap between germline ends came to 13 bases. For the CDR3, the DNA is TGTGCCAGCAGCGCCCTCCCAACCCTTGAAGCTTTCTTT. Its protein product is CASSALPTLEAFF.

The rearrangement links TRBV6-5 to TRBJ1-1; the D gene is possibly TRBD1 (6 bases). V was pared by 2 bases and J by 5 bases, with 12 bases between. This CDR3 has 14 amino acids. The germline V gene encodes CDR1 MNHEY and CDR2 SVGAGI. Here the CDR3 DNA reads TGTGCCAGCAGTTACCGGGGGGGGCGGACTGAAGCTTTCTTT. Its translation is CASSYRGGRTEAFF.

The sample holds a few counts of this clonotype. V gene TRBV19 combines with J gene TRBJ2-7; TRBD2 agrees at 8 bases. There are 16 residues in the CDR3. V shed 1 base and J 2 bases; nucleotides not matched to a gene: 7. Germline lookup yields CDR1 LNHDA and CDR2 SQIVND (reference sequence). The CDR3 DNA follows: TGTGCCAGTAGTATAGGCACTAGCGGTTACACCTACGAGCAGTACTTC. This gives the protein CASSIGTSGYTYEQYF.

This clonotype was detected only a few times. The CDR3 DNA reads TGCAGTGCTAGAAGGACGGGAACTAATGAAAAACTGTTTTTT. Protein product: CSARRTGTNEKLFF. The rearrangement links TRBV20-1 to TRBJ1-4, with D uncertain. The ends were cut back, 2 bases at V and 1 base at J, with 8 bases in the middle. The CDR3 totals 14 residues. Germline loops: CDR1 DFQATT, CDR2 SNEGSKA (reference sequence).

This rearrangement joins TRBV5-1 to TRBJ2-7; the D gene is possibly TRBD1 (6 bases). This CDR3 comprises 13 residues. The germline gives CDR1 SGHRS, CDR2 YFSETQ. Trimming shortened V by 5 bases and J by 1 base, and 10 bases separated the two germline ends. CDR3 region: CASSSGQSYEQYF. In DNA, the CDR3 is TGCGCCAGCAGTTCCGGACAGTCCTACGAGCAGTACTTC. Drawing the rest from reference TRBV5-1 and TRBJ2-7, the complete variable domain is KAGVTQTPRYLIKTRGQQVTLSCSPISGHRSVSWYQQTPGQGLQFLFEYFSETQRNKGNFPGRFSGRQFSNSRSEMNVSTLELGDSALYLCASSSGQSYEQYFGPGTRLTVT.

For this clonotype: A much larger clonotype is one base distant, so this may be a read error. This CDR3 is CASSLAPSGSYEQYF. CDR3 in DNA: TGTGCCAGCAGCTTAGCACCTAGCGGGTCTTACGAGCAGTACTTC. The rearrangement joins TRBV7-2 to TRBJ2-7, with 8 bases that match TRBD2. Germline-derived CDR1 and CDR2 are SGHTA and FQGNSA. V shed 0 bases and J 4 bases; nucleotides not matched to a gene: 5. CDR3 length: 15 residues.

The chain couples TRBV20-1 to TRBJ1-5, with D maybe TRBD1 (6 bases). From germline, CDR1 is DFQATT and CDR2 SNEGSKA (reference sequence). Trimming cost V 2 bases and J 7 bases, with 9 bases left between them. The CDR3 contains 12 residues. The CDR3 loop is CSARPRGQPQHF. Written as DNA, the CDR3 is TGCAGTGCTAGACCCAGGGGACAGCCCCAGCATTTT.

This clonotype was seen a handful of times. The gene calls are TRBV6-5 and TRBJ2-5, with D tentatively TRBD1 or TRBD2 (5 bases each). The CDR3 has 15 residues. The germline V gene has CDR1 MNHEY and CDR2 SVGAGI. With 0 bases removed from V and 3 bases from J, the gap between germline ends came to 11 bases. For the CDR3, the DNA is TGTGCCAGCAGTTACTCGCAAGGGACCAAAGAGACCCAGTACTTC. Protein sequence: CASSYSQGTKETQYF.

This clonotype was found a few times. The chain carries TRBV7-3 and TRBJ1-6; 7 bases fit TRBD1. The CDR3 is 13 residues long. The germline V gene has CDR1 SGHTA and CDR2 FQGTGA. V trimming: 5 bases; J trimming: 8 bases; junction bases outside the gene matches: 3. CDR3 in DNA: TGTGCCAGCAGCCAGCAGGGGGATTCACCCCTCCACTTT. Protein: CASSQQGDSPLHF.

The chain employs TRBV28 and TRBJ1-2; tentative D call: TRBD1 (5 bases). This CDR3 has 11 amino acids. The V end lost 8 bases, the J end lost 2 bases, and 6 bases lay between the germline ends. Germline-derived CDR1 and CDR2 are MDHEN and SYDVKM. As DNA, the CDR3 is TGTGCCAGCCGGGACAACTATGGCTACACCTTC. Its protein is CASRDNYGYTF.

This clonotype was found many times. CDR3 residues: CASSQERYGATQYF. The CDR3 bases are TGTGCCAGCAGCCAAGAACGGTATGGGGCGACCCAGTACTTC. The chain recombines TRBV3-1 with TRBJ2-5; maybe TRBD1 (5 bases). Trimming left V 0 bases short and J 7 bases short, with 12 bases between. This CDR3 has 14 amino acids. Looked up from germline, CDR1 is LGHDT and CDR2 is YNNKEL (reference sequence).

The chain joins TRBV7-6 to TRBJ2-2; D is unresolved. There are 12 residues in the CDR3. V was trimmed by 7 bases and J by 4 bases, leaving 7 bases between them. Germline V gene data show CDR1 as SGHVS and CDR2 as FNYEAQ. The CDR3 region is CASTHPTGELFF. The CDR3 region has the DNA TGTGCCAGCACCCACCCCACCGGGGAGCTGTTTTTT.

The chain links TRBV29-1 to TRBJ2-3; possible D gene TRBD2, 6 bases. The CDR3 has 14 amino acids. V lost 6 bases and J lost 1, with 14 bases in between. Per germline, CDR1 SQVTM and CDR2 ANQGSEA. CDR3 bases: TGCAGCGTCGTAGTGTGGGGGGGCACAGATACGCAGTATTTT. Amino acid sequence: CSVVVWGGTDTQYF.